The clone carrying this T cell receptor (beta chain) has more than one count but fewer than ten. Its antigen is still unknown. The sample is drawn from a study of shared clonotypes between healthy human individuals. Germline values: CDR1 SQVTM, CDR2 ANQGSEA. V gave up 6 bases and J gave up 2 bases, with 14 bases separating them. The CDR3 consists of 13 residues. Study outcomes and limitations: Rarefaction exposed incomplete sorted-subset sequencing despite large depth.

The assay was immunoSEQ multiplex PCR, and TCRdb's table has in-frame clones only and misses some. The sample holds 1,100,000 or so clones, roughly 74% seen once. The genes are TRBV29-1 and TRBJ2-7; D is possibly TRBD2 (6 bases). Sequencing was done on a sample of memory CD4+ T cells from PBMCs. As to subset: CD45RA-negative fraction. The receptor comes from a man aged 18 to 29 in good health. Some clones in this sample may be carry-over from other donors' samples. CDR3 residues: CSVGGEATYEQYF. CDR3 in DNA: TGCAGCGTGGGGGGAGAAGCGACCTACGAGCAGTACTTC.